This TCR beta chain was sequenced in a study of cytomegalovirus exposure and HLA in healthy donors. Vbeta (60) and Jbeta (13) primers were used in the PCR. Authors' processing steps: An analysis performed later counted roughly 80 million unique TCR beta chains (around 10 million of them shared). The data were produced by immunoSEQ multiplex PCR, yet TCRdb's version contains in-frame clones alone and is incomplete. The V and J calls and clone size were taken over from that table, and D and trimming were inferred from the DNA. The repertoire holds around 85,000 clones, with around 80% as singletons. The sample holds one count of this clone. Its antigen is still unknown. Trimming cost V 6 bases and J 4 bases, with 18 bases left between them. CDR1 and CDR2 from the germline V gene are LNHDA and SQIVND (reference sequence). This CDR3 has 16 amino acids. Study results and caveats: It was reported that the classifier diagnosed cytomegalovirus status with high specificity and sensitivity in both the original and validation cohorts. There were about 160 TCR beta chains listed as cytomegalovirus-associated.

The chain uses TRBV19 and TRBJ1-4; tentatively, D is TRBD1 (6 bases). The TCR sequence derives from a male donor in good health and CMV-seronegative. The specimen sequenced was PBMCs. DNA for the CDR3: TGTGCCAGTAGGAACCTTGGACAGCAGAATAATGAAAAACTGTTTTTT. This codes for CASRNLGQQNNEKLFF.